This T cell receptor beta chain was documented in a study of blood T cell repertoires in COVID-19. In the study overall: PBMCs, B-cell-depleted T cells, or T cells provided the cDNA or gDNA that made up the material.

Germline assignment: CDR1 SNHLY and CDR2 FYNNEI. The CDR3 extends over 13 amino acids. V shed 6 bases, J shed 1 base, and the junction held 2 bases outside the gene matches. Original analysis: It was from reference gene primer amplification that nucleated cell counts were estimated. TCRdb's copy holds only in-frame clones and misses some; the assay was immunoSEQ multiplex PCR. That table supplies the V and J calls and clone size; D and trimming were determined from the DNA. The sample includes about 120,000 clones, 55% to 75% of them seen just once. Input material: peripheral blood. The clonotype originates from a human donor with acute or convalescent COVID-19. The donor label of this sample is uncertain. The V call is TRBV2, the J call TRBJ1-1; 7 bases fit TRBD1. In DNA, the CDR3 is TGTGCCAGCAGGCGACAGGGGAACACTGAAGCTTTCTTT. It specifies CASRRQGNTEAFF.